A single sample is the source of the 20 T cell receptor beta chains below, sequenced in a study of response to subunit inactivated influenza vaccine. TCRdb re-analysed the RT-PCR reads in MiXCR, keeping a single row per CDR3 protein. This table has just over 300,000 distinct CDR3 sequences, 22% appearing once. Sequencing was performed on PBMCs from blood, taken less than 22 months after vaccination. These receptor sequences come from a man between 50 and 70 years old who received an inactivated influenza vaccine.

The chain has TRBV5-5 and TRBJ1-1, with D unclear. Trimming removed 1 base at V and 5 bases at J, with 18 bases between. The CDR3 extends over 16 amino acids. Germline V gives CDR1 SGHKS, CDR2 YYEKEE (reference sequence). DNA of the CDR3: TGTGCCAGCAGCTTGTCGGAACCGGGGATTGGGACTGAAGCTTTCTTT. This gives the protein CASSLSEPGIGTEAFF.

This clonotype was counted ten times or more. J is TRBJ2-7 and V is TRBV27; D gene ambiguous. In germline, CDR1 is MNHEY, CDR2 SMNVEV (reference sequence). There are 13 residues in the CDR3. Deletions cut 5 bases from V and 2 bases from J, with 10 bases between. The DNA for the CDR3 is TGTGCCAGCAGTCCGTATAACCCCTACGAGCAGTACTTC. Amino acids: CASSPYNPYEQYF.

This clonotype showed up many times. The chain couples TRBV7-2 to TRBJ1-2; TRBD1 aligns across 9 bases. The CDR3 runs 13 residues. The germline CDR1 and CDR2 sequences are SGHTA and FQGNSA. J lost 2 bases, V lost 5 bases, and 0 bases had no gene match. The CDR3 nucleotides read TGTGCCAGCAGCGGACAGGGGAACTATGGCTACACCTTC. Residues: CASSGQGNYGYTF.

This clonotype was observed a handful of times. The chain employs TRBV20-1 and TRBJ1-5; possible D gene TRBD1, 5 bases. Per germline, CDR1 DFQATT and CDR2 SNEGSKA (reference sequence). CDR3 size: 14 residues. V lost 0 bases and J lost 3, with 9 bases in between. In DNA, the CDR3 is TGCAGTGCTAGAGATCCGACAGACAATCAGCCCCAGCATTTT. This gives the protein CSARDPTDNQPQHF.

The chain couples TRBV19 to TRBJ1-1; tentatively, D is TRBD1 (5 bases). The CDR3 length is 14 residues. Germline CDR1 reads LNHDA; CDR2 reads SQIVND (reference sequence). With 6 bases removed from V and 5 bases from J, the gap between germline ends came to 16 bases. CDR3 residues: CASRGPGTGTEAFF. For the CDR3, the DNA is TGTGCCAGTAGGGGCCCGGGGACGGGGACTGAAGCTTTCTTT.

J is TRBJ2-7 and V is TRBV7-6; 7 bases agree with TRBD1. The V gene's germline CDR1 is SGHVS and CDR2 FNYEAQ. The CDR3 loop spans 12 amino acids. Trimming removed 5 bases from V and 5 bases from J; junction bases left unmatched: 3. The CDR3 DNA reads TGTGCCAGCAGCATCACAGGGGACGAGCAGTACTTC. It codes for CASSITGDEQYF.

This clonotype was found a few times. V gene TRBV3-1 combines with J gene TRBJ1-4; 9 bases agree with TRBD1. The CDR3 spans 15 residues. Germline V gene data show CDR1 as LGHDT and CDR2 as YNNKEL (reference sequence). V was pared by 1 base and J by 7 bases, with 4 bases of the junction left unmatched. Here the CDR3 reads CASSQAWGQGEKLFF. The CDR3 DNA is TGTGCCAGCAGCCAAGCCTGGGGACAGGGTGAAAAACTGTTTTTT.

This clonotype was seen ten or more times. The rearrangement joins TRBV4-3 to TRBJ1-1; TRBD1 matches at 8 bases. V lost 0 bases, J lost 1 base, and 10 bases stayed unmatched. The CDR3 is made up of 18 amino acids. Germline CDR1 and CDR2: LGHNA and YSLEER. The CDR3: CASSQEEGPGTGNTEAFF. In nucleotides, the CDR3 is TGCGCCAGCAGCCAAGAGGAGGGTCCCGGGACAGGGAACACTGAAGCTTTCTTT.

The chain uses TRBV19 and TRBJ1-5; D is unclear. The CDR3 is made up of 13 amino acids. V was cut by 2 bases and J by 7 bases, with 9 bases left in between. Germline CDR1 LNHDA, CDR2 SQIVND (reference sequence). The CDR3 sequence: CASSILGPQPQHF. CDR3 coding DNA: TGTGCCAGTAGTATATTGGGTCCGCAGCCCCAGCATTTT.

The chain couples TRBV7-2 to TRBJ2-4, with D hard to call. V shed 5 bases and J shed 0 bases, with 8 bases lying between them. The germline V gene has CDR1 SGHTA and CDR2 FQGNSA. The length of the CDR3 is 14 residues. CDR3 bases: TGTGCCAGCAGCAGACGGACAGCCAAAAACATTCAGTACTTC. Protein sequence: CASSRRTAKNIQYF.

This rearrangement joins TRBV12-3 or TRBV12-4 to TRBJ2-5; D unresolved. With 4 bases removed from V and 5 bases from J, the gap between germline ends came to 8 bases. The CDR3 sequence is 12 residues long. The CDR3, as DNA: TGTGCCAGCAGTTATCCAAGGGAGACCCAGTACTTC. It is translated as CASSYPRETQYF.

V is TRBV9 and J is TRBJ2-5; D gene uncertain. This CDR3 region has 14 residues. Germline assignment: CDR1 SGDLS and CDR2 YYNGEE. Trimming removed 1 base at V and 5 bases at J, with 12 bases between. CDR3 in DNA: TGTGCCAGCAGCGTACGCGAGTGGTCGGAGACCCAGTACTTC. Amino acids: CASSVREWSETQYF. Full variable domain (outside the CDR3, taken from reference TRBV9 and TRBJ2-5): DSGVTQTPKHLITATGQRVTLRCSPRSGDLSVYWYQQSLDQGLQFLIQYYNGEERAKGNILERFSAQQFPDLHSELNLSSLELGDSALYFCASSVREWSETQYFGPGTRLLVL.

The chain recombines TRBV6-1 with TRBJ1-2; D remains ambiguous. CDR3 length: 13 amino acids. Trimming pared 5 bases from V and 3 bases from J, leaving 10 bases between. Germline CDR1 is MNHNS and CDR2 is SASEGT. The CDR3 nucleotides are TGTGCCAGCAGTCCGGCCGGGGACTATGGCTACACCTTC. It specifies CASSPAGDYGYTF.

The J gene is TRBJ2-7, the V gene TRBV15; the match to TRBD2 covers 7 bases. The CDR3 contains 14 residues. Trimming at V came to 7 bases and at J to 4 bases, leaving 10 bases not matched to a gene. Germline V gene sequence: CDR1 LNHNV, CDR2 YYDKDF (reference sequence). The CDR3 protein is CATNPGRGRYEQYF. CDR3 sequence (DNA): TGTGCCACCAACCCAGGGAGGGGCCGGTACGAGCAGTACTTC.

V gene TRBV6-1 combines with J gene TRBJ1-2, with D tentatively TRBD1 (5 bases). Germline V gene sequence: CDR1 MNHNS, CDR2 SASEGT. Trimming stripped 1 base from V and 8 bases from J, with 14 bases between. The CDR3 sequence is 14 residues long. The CDR3 here is CASSEDRQGDGYTF. The DNA for the CDR3 is TGTGCCAGCAGTGAAGATAGGCAGGGTGACGGCTACACCTTC.

This chain uses TRBV6-1 with TRBJ1-6; possibly TRBD1 for D (6 bases). V was cut by 5 bases and J by 7 bases, with 12 bases left in between. Germline assignment: CDR1 MNHNS and CDR2 SASEGT. The CDR3 spans 14 residues. The CDR3 protein is CASSRTRGNSPLHF. In DNA, the CDR3 is TGTGCCAGCAGTAGGACCAGGGGCAATTCACCCCTCCACTTT.

The V gene is TRBV7-2, the J gene TRBJ1-2, with TRBD1 matching over 7 bases. The trim removed 1 base at V and 4 bases at J, leaving 6 bases unmatched. Germline V gives CDR1 SGHTA, CDR2 FQGNSA. The CDR3 is 15 residues long. The CDR3 coding sequence is TGTGCCAGCAGCTTAGAAGGGGGCGCGAGCTATGGCTACACCTTC. Translating it yields CASSLEGGASYGYTF.

The chain has TRBV13 and TRBJ1-6, with TRBD1 matching over 7 bases. From germline, CDR1 is PRHDT and CDR2 FYEKMQ (reference sequence). This CDR3 has 15 residues. V lost 5 bases, J lost 9 bases, and 10 bases stayed unmatched. The CDR3: CASSLRTGRVSPLHF. CDR3 bases: TGTGCCAGCAGCCTCCGGACAGGAAGGGTTTCACCCCTCCACTTT.

For this clonotype: The final CDR3 position lacks the conserved phenylalanine or tryptophan, pointing to a likely read error. This sequence joins TRBV20-1 and TRBJ1-5; D may be TRBD1 (6 bases). Germline V gene lookup returns CDR1 DFQATT and CDR2 SNEGSKA (reference sequence). The CDR3 is 14 amino acids. The V gene lost 0 bases and the J gene lost 2 bases, with 8 bases spanning the gap. The CDR3 DNA is TGCAGTGCTAGAGAACAGGGTCGCAATCAGCCCCAGCATTGT. It is translated as CSAREQGRNQPQHC.

V gene TRBV5-4 combines with J gene TRBJ2-7; TRBD2 matches at 11 bases. In germline, CDR1 is SGHNT, CDR2 YYREEE (reference sequence). V lost 4 bases and J lost 4; bases outside the gene matches: 7. This CDR3 spans 15 amino acids. The CDR3 coding sequence is TGTGCCAGCAGCCCCGCGGGACTAGCGGATTACGAGCAGTACTTC. This gives the protein CASSPAGLADYEQYF.